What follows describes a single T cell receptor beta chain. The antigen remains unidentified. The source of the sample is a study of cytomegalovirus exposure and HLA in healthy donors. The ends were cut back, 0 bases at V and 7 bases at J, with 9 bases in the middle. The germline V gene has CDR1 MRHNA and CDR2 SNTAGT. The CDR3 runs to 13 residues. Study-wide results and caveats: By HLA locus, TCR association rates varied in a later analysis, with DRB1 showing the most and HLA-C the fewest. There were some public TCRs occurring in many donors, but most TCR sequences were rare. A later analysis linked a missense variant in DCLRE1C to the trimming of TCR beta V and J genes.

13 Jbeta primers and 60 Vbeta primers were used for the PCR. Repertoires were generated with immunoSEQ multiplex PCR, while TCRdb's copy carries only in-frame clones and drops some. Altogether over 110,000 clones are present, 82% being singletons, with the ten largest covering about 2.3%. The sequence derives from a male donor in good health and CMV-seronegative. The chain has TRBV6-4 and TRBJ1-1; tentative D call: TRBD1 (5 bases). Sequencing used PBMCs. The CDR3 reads CASSDSVGGEAFF. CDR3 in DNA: TGTGCCAGCAGTGACTCCGTGGGGGGTGAAGCTTTCTTT.